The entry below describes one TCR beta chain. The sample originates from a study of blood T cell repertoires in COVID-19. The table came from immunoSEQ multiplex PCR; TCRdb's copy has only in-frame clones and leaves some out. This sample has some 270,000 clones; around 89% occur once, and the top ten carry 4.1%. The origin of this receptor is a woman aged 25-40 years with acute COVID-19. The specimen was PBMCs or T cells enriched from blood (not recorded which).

The CDR3 nucleotides are TGTGCCACTTCAGGGGGCGAGTTCACAGATACGCAGTATTTT. This codes for CATSGGEFTDTQYF. V is TRBV10-3 and J is TRBJ2-3, with 8 positions matching TRBD1. CDR1 and CDR2 (germline): ENHRY, SYGVKD. Losses at the gene ends were 10 bases for V and 2 bases for J; bases not matched to a gene: 8. The CDR3 consists of 14 residues.